Following are 12 T cell receptor beta chains from one sample sequenced in a study of metastatic and nonmetastatic thyroid tumors. TCRdb re-processed the PCR reads through MiXCR. Of around 35,000 clones in the sample, around 15% were seen once. Thyroid surgery took place with no prior treatment in any patient. The material sequenced was blood. These receptor sequences come from a female donor with papillary thyroid cancer or a benign thyroid nodule (not recorded which). Some clones in this sample may be carry-over from other donors' samples.

A word on this clone: This sequence may be a read error, since a much larger clone differs from it by one base. The chain joins TRBV3-1 to TRBJ2-1; no firm D call. This CDR3 has 14 amino acids. Germline CDR1 reads LGHDT; CDR2 reads YNNKEL (reference sequence). The CDR3 here is CASHLLSSYNGQFF. CDR3 DNA sequence: TGTGCCAGCCACCTCCTGAGCTCCTACAATGGGCAGTTCTTC.

Many counts were recorded for this clone. The rearrangement links TRBV2 to TRBJ1-5; D unclear. V was cut by 4 bases and J by 11 bases, with 15 bases left in between. This CDR3 has 13 residues. Germline V gene lookup returns CDR1 SNHLY and CDR2 FYNNEI. CDR3 sequence (DNA): TGTGCCAGCAGTGGGAACTCCTTAGGGTCCCAGCATTTT. Its protein is CASSGNSLGSQHF.

This clone was found many times. Within the sample, other DNA sequences also encode this same CDR3. The rearrangement joins TRBV20-1 to TRBJ1-1; 8 bases agree with TRBD1. Germline-derived CDR1 and CDR2 are DFQATT and SNEGSKA (reference sequence). The junction had 0 bases not matched to a gene; V was cut back by 3 bases and J by 3 bases. This CDR3 region has 12 residues. The CDR3: CSARTGDTEAFF. The CDR3 nucleotides are TGCAGTGCTAGGACAGGGGACACTGAAGCTTTCTTT.

This clone was counted many times. The rearrangement links TRBV6-1 to TRBJ2-1; 11 bases are shared with TRBD2. Germline CDR1 reads MNHNS; CDR2 reads SASEGT. The J segment lost 7 bases and the V segment lost 5 bases, leaving 4 bases of the junction unmatched. The CDR3 sequence is 14 residues long. The chain's CDR3 is CASSRLAGWNEQFF. CDR3 sequence (DNA): TGTGCCAGCAGTAGACTAGCGGGGTGGAATGAGCAGTTCTTC.

This clone was recorded many times. The V and J genes are TRBV3-1 and TRBJ1-2; D not resolved. This CDR3 has 12 residues. Germline V gives CDR1 LGHDT, CDR2 YNNKEL (reference sequence). The V gene lost 0 bases and the J gene lost 7 bases, with 6 bases spanning the gap. The CDR3 sequence: CASSQDWGGYTF. DNA for the CDR3: TGTGCCAGCAGCCAAGATTGGGGTGGCTACACCTTC.

Ten or more counts support this clone. This chain connects TRBV6-1 to TRBJ1-4; TRBD1 might be the D (5 bases). V lost 7 bases to trimming and J lost 8 bases, with 14 bases between them. The CDR3 totals 13 residues. Germline values: CDR1 MNHNS, CDR2 SASEGT. The CDR3 here is CASNNGQGEKLFF. CDR3 in DNA: TGTGCCAGCAACAACGGACAAGGGGAAAAACTGTTTTTT.

Of note for this clone: A much larger clone lies a single base off, so this may be a read error. V usage is TRBV5-4 and J usage is TRBJ2-7, with 7 bases matching TRBD2. Germline V gives CDR1 SGHNT, CDR2 YYREEE (reference sequence). The CDR3 length is 15 residues. In DNA form, the CDR3 reads TGTGCCAGCATCTTGGAGGGACTATCAGCCTACGAGCAGTACTTC. It yields the protein CASILEGLSAYEQYF.

This clone has a handful of counts. Other DNA sequences in the same sample also yield this CDR3. The gene calls are TRBV5-4 and TRBJ2-5, with TRBD2 matching over 7 bases. The CDR3 length is 20 residues. V shed 3 bases, J shed 0 bases, and the junction held 20 bases outside the gene matches. Germline lookup yields CDR1 SGHNT and CDR2 YYREEE (reference sequence). The CDR3 DNA is TGTGCCAGCAGCTGGGGGGGTGGAGGGACTACCTCCGGGAACCAAGAGACCCAGTACTTC. It yields the protein CASSWGGGGTTSGNQETQYF.

This clone was recorded at least ten times. The chain is built from TRBV7-2 and TRBJ2-7; no definite D call. CDR3 length: 15 amino acids. CDR1 is SGHTA, CDR2 FQGNSA, per germline. V lost 0 bases and J lost 0, with 9 bases in between. CDR3 region: CASSLAVGFSYEQYF. CDR3 nucleotides: TGTGCCAGCAGCTTAGCCGTAGGCTTCTCCTACGAGCAGTACTTC.

This clone was found many times. Relative to the germline gene, one junction end is altered; a read error may explain this. This CDR3 is also generated by other DNA sequences in the sample. This chain joins TRBV6-2 or TRBV6-3 and TRBJ2-7, with D possibly being TRBD1 (6 bases). The germline CDR1 and CDR2 sequences are MNHEY and SVGEGT. This CDR3 comprises 14 residues. Written as DNA, the CDR3 is TGTGTCAGCAGGGGCCCTGGGTTTTCCTACGAGCAGTACTTC. It translates to CVSRGPGFSYEQYF.

This clone has more than one count but fewer than ten. The junction differs from germline at one of its ends, possibly a read error. The chain couples TRBV28 to TRBJ1-5; D might be TRBD1 (6 bases). CDR3 length: 14 residues. The germline V gene encodes CDR1 MDHEN and CDR2 SYDVKM. The CDR3 DNA sequence: TGTGCCAGCAGTCTCAGACAGGAATATCAACCCCCGCATTTT. Translation gives CASSLRQEYQPPHF. Together with reference TRBV28 and TRBJ1-5, the CDR3 gives the full variable domain: DVKVTQSSRYLVKRTGEKVFLECVQDMDHENMFWYRQDPGLGLRLIYFSYDVKMKEKGDIPEGYSVSREKKERFSLILESASTNQTSMYLCASSLRQEYQPPHFGDGTRLSIL.

This clone was detected many times. The chain combines TRBV4-2 with TRBJ2-2, with a tentative D call TRBD2 (6 bases). This CDR3 has 20 amino acids. The V gene's germline CDR1 is LGHNA and CDR2 YNFKEQ. The V and J ends lost 4 bases and 0 bases respectively, with 24 bases between them. The CDR3 coding sequence is TGTGCCAGCAGCCCCCATTCAGGGTGGGGGGAAGGAGCGAACACCGGGGAGCTGTTTTTT. Its protein product is CASSPHSGWGEGANTGELFF.